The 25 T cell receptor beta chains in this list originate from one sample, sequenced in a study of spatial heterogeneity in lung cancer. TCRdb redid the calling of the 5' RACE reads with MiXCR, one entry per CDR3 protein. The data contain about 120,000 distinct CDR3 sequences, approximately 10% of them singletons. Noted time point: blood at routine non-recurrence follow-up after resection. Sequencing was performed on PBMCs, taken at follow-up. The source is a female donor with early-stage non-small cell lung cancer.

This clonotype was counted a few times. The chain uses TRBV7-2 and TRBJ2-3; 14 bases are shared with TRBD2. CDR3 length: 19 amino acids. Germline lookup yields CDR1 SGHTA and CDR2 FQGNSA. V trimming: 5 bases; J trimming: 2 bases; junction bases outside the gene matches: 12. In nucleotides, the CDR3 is TGTGCCAGCAGCCACCCTACCCAGACTAGCGGGGGGGACACAGATACGCAGTATTTT. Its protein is CASSHPTQTSGGDTDTQYF.

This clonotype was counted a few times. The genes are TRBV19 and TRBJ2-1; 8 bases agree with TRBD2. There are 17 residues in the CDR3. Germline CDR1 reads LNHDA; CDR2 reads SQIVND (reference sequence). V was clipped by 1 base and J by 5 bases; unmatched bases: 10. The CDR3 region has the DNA TGTGCCAGTAGTATAGCTTATCGGGAGGGCCCGAACAATGAGCAGTTCTTC. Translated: CASSIAYREGPNNEQFF.

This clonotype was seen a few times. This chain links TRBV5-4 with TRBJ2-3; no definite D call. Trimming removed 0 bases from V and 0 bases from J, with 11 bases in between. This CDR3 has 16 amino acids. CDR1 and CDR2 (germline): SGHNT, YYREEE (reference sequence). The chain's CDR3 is CASSLEKVSSTDTQYF. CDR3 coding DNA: TGTGCCAGCAGCTTGGAGAAGGTTTCTAGCACAGATACGCAGTATTTT.

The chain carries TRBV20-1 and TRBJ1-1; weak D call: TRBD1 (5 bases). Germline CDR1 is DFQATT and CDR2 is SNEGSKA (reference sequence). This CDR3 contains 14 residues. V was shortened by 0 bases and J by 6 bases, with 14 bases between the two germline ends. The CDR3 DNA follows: TGCAGTGCTAGAGATTCCCGGACAAGTTCTGAAGCTTTCTTT. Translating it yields CSARDSRTSSEAFF.

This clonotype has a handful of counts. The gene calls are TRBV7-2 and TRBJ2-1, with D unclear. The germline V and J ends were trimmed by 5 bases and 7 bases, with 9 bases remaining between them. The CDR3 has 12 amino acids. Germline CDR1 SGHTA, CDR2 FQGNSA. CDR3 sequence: CASSMYGNEQFF. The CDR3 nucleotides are TGTGCCAGCAGCATGTACGGGAATGAGCAGTTCTTC.

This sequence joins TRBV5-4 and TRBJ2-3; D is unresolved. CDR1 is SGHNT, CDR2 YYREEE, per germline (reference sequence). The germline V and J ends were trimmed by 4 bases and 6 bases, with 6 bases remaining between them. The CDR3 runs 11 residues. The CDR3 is CASSAQDTQYF. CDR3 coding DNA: TGTGCCAGCAGCGCCCAGGATACGCAGTATTTT.

CDR3 sequence: CASSLVARNYGYTF. DNA for the CDR3: TGCGCCAGCAGCTTGGTGGCCAGGAACTATGGCTACACCTTC. The chain uses TRBV5-1 and TRBJ1-2, with D hard to call. Germline V lookup: CDR1 SGHRS, CDR2 YFSETQ. This CDR3 comprises 14 residues. Trimming took 0 bases from V and 2 from J, leaving 8 bases between them.

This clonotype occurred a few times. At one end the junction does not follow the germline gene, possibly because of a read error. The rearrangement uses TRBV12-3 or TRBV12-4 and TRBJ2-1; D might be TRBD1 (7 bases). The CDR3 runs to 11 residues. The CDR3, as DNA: TGTGCCAGCAGTTTGGGGCCAGGGGGGATCTTC. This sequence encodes CASSLGPGGIF.

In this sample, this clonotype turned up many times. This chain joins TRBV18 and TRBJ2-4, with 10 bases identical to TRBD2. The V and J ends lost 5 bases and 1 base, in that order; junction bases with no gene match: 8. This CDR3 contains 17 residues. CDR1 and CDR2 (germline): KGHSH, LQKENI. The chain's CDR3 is CASSATGGLAAKNIQYF. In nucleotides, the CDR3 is TGTGCCAGCTCAGCAACAGGGGGACTAGCGGCCAAAAACATTCAGTACTTC.

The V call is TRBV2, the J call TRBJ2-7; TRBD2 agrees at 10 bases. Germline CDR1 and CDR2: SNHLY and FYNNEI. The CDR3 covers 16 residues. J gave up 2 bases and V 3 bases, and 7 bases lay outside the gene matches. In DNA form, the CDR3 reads TGTGCCAGCAGTGATGTGAGTAGCGGGAGGACCTACGAGCAGTACTTC. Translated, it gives CASSDVSSGRTYEQYF.

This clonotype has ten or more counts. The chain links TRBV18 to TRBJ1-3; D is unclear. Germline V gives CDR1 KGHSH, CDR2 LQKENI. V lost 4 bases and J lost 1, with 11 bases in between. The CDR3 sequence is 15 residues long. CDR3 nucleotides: TGTGCCAGCTCACAAGATCACGATTCTGGAAACACCATATATTTT. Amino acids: CASSQDHDSGNTIYF.

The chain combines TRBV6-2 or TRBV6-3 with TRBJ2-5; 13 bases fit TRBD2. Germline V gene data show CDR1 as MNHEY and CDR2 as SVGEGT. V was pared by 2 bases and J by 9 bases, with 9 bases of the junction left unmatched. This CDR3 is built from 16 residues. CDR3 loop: CASSYRLAGGPGPQYF. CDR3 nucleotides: TGTGCCAGCAGTTACCGACTAGCGGGAGGTCCTGGGCCCCAGTACTTC.

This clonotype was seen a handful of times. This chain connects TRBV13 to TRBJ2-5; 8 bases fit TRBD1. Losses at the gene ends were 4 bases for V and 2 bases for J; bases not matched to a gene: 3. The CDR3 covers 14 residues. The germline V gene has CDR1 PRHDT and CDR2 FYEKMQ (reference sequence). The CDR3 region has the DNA TGTGCCAGCAGCTGGGGGACAGGTCAAGAGACCCAGTACTTC. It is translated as CASSWGTGQETQYF.

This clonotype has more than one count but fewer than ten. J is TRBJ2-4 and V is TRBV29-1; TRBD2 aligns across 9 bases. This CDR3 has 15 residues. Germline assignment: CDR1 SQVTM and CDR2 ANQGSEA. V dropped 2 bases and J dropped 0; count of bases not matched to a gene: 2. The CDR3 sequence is CSVEIAGEAKNIQYF. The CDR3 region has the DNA TGCAGCGTTGAAATAGCGGGAGAAGCCAAAAACATTCAGTACTTC.

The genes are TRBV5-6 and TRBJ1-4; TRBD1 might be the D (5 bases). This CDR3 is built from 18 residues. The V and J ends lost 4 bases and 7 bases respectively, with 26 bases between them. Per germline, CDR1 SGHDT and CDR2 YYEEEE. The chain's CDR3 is CASSPRGRAGMSGEKLFF. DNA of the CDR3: TGTGCCAGCAGCCCACGAGGCAGGGCGGGAATGTCGGGTGAAAAACTGTTTTTT.

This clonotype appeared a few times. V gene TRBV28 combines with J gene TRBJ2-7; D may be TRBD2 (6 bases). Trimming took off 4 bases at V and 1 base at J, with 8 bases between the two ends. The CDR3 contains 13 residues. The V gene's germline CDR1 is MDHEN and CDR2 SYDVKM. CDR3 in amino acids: CASSSGGSYEQYF. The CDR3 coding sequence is TGTGCCAGCAGTTCAGGAGGGTCCTACGAGCAGTACTTC.

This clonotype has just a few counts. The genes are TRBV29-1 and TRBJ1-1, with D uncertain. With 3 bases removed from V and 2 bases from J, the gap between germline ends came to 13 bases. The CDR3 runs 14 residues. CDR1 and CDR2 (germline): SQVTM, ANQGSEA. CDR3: CSVEMGRPNTEAFF. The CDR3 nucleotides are TGCAGCGTTGAGATGGGCAGGCCTAACACTGAAGCTTTCTTT.

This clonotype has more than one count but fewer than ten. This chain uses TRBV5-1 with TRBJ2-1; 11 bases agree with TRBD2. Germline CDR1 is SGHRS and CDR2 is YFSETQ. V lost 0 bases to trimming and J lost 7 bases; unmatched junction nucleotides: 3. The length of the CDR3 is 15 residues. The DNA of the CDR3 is TGCGCCAGCAGCTTGGCGCTAGCGGGAGGTAATGAGCAGTTCTTC. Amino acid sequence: CASSLALAGGNEQFF. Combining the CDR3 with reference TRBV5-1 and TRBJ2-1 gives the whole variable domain KAGVTQTPRYLIKTRGQQVTLSCSPISGHRSVSWYQQTPGQGLQFLFEYFSETQRNKGNFPGRFSGRQFSNSRSEMNVSTLELGDSALYLCASSLALAGGNEQFFGPGTRLTVL.

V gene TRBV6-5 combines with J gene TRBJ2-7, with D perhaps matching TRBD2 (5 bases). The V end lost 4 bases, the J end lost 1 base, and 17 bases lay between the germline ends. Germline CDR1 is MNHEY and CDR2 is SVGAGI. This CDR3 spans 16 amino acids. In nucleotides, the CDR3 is TGTGCCAGCAGTTTACCGAGCGGAATCCAATCCTACGAGCAGTACGTC. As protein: CASSLPSGIQSYEQYV.

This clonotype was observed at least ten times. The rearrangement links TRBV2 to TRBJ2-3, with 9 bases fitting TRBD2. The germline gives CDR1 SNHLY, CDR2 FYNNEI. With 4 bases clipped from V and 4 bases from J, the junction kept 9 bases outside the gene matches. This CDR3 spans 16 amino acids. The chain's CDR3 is CASSASSGRPADTQYF. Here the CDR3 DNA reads TGTGCCAGCAGTGCCAGCAGCGGGAGGCCCGCAGATACGCAGTATTTT.

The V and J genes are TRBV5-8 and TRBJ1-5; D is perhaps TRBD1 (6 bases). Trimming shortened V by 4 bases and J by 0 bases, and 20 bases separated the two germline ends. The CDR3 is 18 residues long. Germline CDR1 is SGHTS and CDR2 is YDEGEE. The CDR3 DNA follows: TGTGCCAGCAGCCGGCCGGGCAGGGGCTCCATTAGCAATCAGCCCCAGCATTTT. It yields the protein CASSRPGRGSISNQPQHF.

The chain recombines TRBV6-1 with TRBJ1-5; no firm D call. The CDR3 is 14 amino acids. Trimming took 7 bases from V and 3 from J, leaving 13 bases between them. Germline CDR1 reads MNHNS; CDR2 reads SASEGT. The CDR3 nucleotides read TGTGCCAGCACCCAATTGTACGACAATCAGCCCCAGCATTTT. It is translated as CASTQLYDNQPQHF.

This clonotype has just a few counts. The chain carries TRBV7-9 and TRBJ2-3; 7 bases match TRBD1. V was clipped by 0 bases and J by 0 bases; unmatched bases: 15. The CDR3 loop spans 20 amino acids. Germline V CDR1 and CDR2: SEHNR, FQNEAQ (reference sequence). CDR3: CASSLAPRLQGFSSTDTQYF. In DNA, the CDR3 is TGTGCCAGCAGCTTAGCCCCCAGGTTACAGGGGTTTTCTAGCACAGATACGCAGTATTTT.

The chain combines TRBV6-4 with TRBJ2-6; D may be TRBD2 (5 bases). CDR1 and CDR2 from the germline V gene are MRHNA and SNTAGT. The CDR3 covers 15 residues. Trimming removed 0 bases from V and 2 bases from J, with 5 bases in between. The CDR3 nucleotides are TGTGCCAGCAGTGACTCGGAGGCTGGGGCCAACGTCCTGACTTTC. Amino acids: CASSDSEAGANVLTF.

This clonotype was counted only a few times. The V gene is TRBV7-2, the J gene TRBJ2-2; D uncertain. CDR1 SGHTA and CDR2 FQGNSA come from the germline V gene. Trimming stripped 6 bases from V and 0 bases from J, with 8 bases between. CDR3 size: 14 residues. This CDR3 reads CASRRQSNTGELFF. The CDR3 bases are TGTGCCAGCAGGCGTCAGTCGAACACCGGGGAGCTGTTTTTT. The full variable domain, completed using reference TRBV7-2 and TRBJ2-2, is GAGVSQSPSNKVTEKGKDVELRCDPISGHTALYWYRQSLGQGLEFLIYFQGNSAPDKSGLPSDRFSAERTGGSVSTLTIQRTQQEDSAVYLCASRRQSNTGELFFGEGSRLTVL.